Presented here are 16 T cell receptor beta chains from one specimen sequenced in a study of blood T cell repertoires in COVID-19. Profiled with immunoSEQ multiplex PCR; TCRdb holds only in-frame clones, not every one. The repertoire consists of about 120,000 clones, with around 82% occurring once and the leading ten covering around an eighth. Material for sequencing was peripheral blood. The receptor set was obtained from a human donor in a cohort sampled during active COVID-19.

The rearrangement links TRBV6-5 to TRBJ2-1, with D perhaps matching TRBD1 (5 bases). This CDR3 is 14 amino acids long. Germline values: CDR1 MNHEY, CDR2 SVGAGI. The germline V and J ends were trimmed by 0 bases and 8 bases, with 11 bases remaining between them. Here the CDR3 DNA reads TGTGCCAGCAGTTACTCACATCTAGGGGATGAGCAGTTCTTC. Its translation: CASSYSHLGDEQFF.

The chain joins TRBV7-9 to TRBJ1-2; D is perhaps TRBD1 (5 bases). CDR1 and CDR2 (germline): SEHNR, FQNEAQ (reference sequence). The CDR3 spans 16 residues. The V end lost 0 bases, the J end lost 4 bases, and 15 bases lay between the germline ends. The CDR3 reads CASSLAGFRDGYGYTF. The CDR3 DNA is TGTGCCAGCAGCTTAGCGGGGTTCAGGGATGGCTATGGCTACACCTTC.

The chain's CDR3 is CASKSGFSTGELFF. CDR3 DNA sequence: TGTGCCAGCAAATCAGGGTTTTCCACCGGGGAGCTGTTTTTT. The rearrangement links TRBV27 to TRBJ2-2, with a tentative D call TRBD1 (5 bases). Trimming shortened V by 7 bases and J by 4 bases, and 13 bases separated the two germline ends. Germline values: CDR1 MNHEY, CDR2 SMNVEV (reference sequence). The CDR3 sequence is 14 residues long.

The chain recombines TRBV28 with TRBJ2-5; tentative D call: TRBD1 (6 bases). V was pared by 5 bases and J by 5 bases, with 15 bases between. Germline V gives CDR1 MDHEN, CDR2 SYDVKM. CDR3 length: 14 amino acids. The CDR3 DNA sequence: TGTGCCAGCAGTCCCCGGACAGTTTGGGAGACCCAGTACTTC. It translates to CASSPRTVWETQYF.

The table lists this clone with a few counts. CDR3 bases: TGTGCCAGTAGTTCTGGCGGGGGGCTTCTAAGCACAGATACGCAGTATTTT. Translation: CASSSGGGLLSTDTQYF. The chain uses TRBV19 and TRBJ2-3; 8 nucleotides match TRBD2. The CDR3 is 17 residues long. Germline loops: CDR1 LNHDA, CDR2 SQIVND (reference sequence). V lost 5 bases to trimming and J lost 0 bases; unmatched junction nucleotides: 10. The full variable domain, completed using reference TRBV19 and TRBJ2-3, is DGGITQSPKYLFRKEGQNVTLSCEQNLNHDAMYWYRQDPGQGLRLIYYSQIVNDFQKGDIAEGYSVSREKKESFPLTVTSAQKNPTAFYLCASSSGGGLLSTDTQYFGPGTRLTVL.

This clone has more than one count but fewer than ten. The CDR3 bases are TGTGCCAGCAGCTTGAGACAGGGTCGGACTAATGAAAAACTGTTTTTT. Its translation: CASSLRQGRTNEKLFF. V gene TRBV7-9 combines with J gene TRBJ1-4, with 7 positions matching TRBD1. CDR1 is SEHNR, CDR2 FQNEAQ, per germline (reference sequence). This CDR3 region has 16 residues. Losses at the gene ends were 3 bases for V and 2 bases for J; bases not matched to a gene: 6.

The chain joins TRBV10-1 to TRBJ2-3, with D tentatively TRBD1 (5 bases). Germline V gene data show CDR1 as WNHNN and CDR2 as SYGVQD (reference sequence). Trimming left V 4 bases short and J 0 bases short, with 8 bases between. CDR3 length: 14 amino acids. The CDR3 protein is CASSGQISTDTQYF. The DNA for the CDR3 is TGCGCCAGCAGTGGACAGATCAGCACAGATACGCAGTATTTT.

The chain recombines TRBV3-1 (or the pseudogene TRBV3-2) with TRBJ1-5, with D unresolved. V was shortened by 2 bases and J by 6 bases, with 8 bases between the two germline ends. This CDR3 spans 13 amino acids. Germline V gene data show CDR1 as LGHDT and CDR2 as YNNKEL (reference sequence). The CDR3 spells CASSQSEAQPQHF. The CDR3 DNA sequence: TGTGCCAGCAGCCAAAGCGAAGCTCAGCCCCAGCATTTT.

The rearrangement joins TRBV5-5 to TRBJ1-2; 7 nucleotides match TRBD1. J was trimmed by 0 bases and V by 0 bases; bases with no gene match: 2. This CDR3 spans 15 amino acids. The germline V gene has CDR1 SGHKS and CDR2 YYEKEE (reference sequence). The CDR3: CASSLGGQANYGYTF. The CDR3 coding sequence is TGTGCCAGCAGCTTGGGAGGACAGGCTAACTATGGCTACACCTTC.

The CDR3 bases are TGTGCCAGCAGCTTAGGAGTCGGGGTAGGACAGGGATTCCAAGAGACCCAGTACTTC. This sequence encodes CASSLGVGVGQGFQETQYF. This chain uses TRBV7-8 with TRBJ2-5; 8 nucleotides match TRBD1. V dropped 1 base and J dropped 1; count of bases not matched to a gene: 14. Germline assignment: CDR1 SGHVS and CDR2 FQNEAQ. The CDR3 is made up of 19 amino acids.

The V and J genes are TRBV3-1 (or the pseudogene TRBV3-2) and TRBJ2-3; TRBD2 might be the D (6 bases). Trimming left V 1 base short and J 2 bases short, with 10 bases between. Germline lookup yields CDR1 LGHDT and CDR2 YNNKEL (reference sequence). The length of the CDR3 is 15 residues. This chain's CDR3 is CASSQAGTFTDTQYF. CDR3 nucleotide sequence: TGTGCCAGCAGCCAAGCCGGGACTTTCACAGATACGCAGTATTTT.

The gene calls are TRBV5-1 and TRBJ2-2, with 9 bases aligning to TRBD1. The CDR3 length is 16 residues. Germline CDR1 SGHRS, CDR2 YFSETQ. After removal of 4 bases from V and 5 bases from J, the junction contained 9 bases not matched to a gene. The CDR3 sequence: CASSPPGQGGTGELFF. The CDR3 coding sequence is TGCGCCAGCAGCCCGCCGGGACAGGGTGGAACCGGGGAGCTGTTTTTT. Full variable domain (rest looked up from reference TRBV5-1 and TRBJ2-2): KAGVTQTPRYLIKTRGQQVTLSCSPISGHRSVSWYQQTPGQGLQFLFEYFSETQRNKGNFPGRFSGRQFSNSRSEMNVSTLELGDSALYLCASSPPGQGGTGELFFGEGSRLTVL.

This clone came up a few times. The rearrangement links TRBV7-2 to TRBJ2-7, with unresolved D. There are 13 residues in the CDR3. Germline lookup yields CDR1 SGHTA and CDR2 FQGNSA. The V end was cut by 5 bases, the J end by 3 bases, with 11 bases between. This CDR3 reads CASSTPVGYEQYF. The CDR3 nucleotides read TGTGCCAGCAGCACCCCGGTTGGCTACGAGCAGTACTTC.

V is TRBV9 and J is TRBJ2-6; no definite D call. The V gene lost 2 bases and the J gene lost 0 bases, with 6 bases spanning the gap. Germline V gene data show CDR1 as SGDLS and CDR2 as YYNGEE. This CDR3 has 15 residues. CDR3 sequence reads: CASSVAGSGANVLTF. The DNA for the CDR3 is TGTGCCAGCAGCGTCGCCGGCTCTGGGGCCAACGTCCTGACTTTC.

This chain connects TRBV5-4 to TRBJ2-5, with D perhaps matching TRBD1 (9 bases). The V gene's germline CDR1 is SGHNT and CDR2 YYREEE (reference sequence). V was clipped by 4 bases and J by 5 bases, with 21 bases between them. There are 16 residues in the CDR3. The CDR3 DNA reads as TGTGCCAGCAGCCGGGGGGGACAGGGCCATGGGGAGACCCAGTACTTC. Translation gives CASSRGGQGHGETQYF.

This sequence joins TRBV28 and TRBJ1-2; the D is unclear. There are 12 residues in the CDR3. V was pared by 5 bases and J by 1 base, with 5 bases between. Looked up from germline, CDR1 is MDHEN and CDR2 is SYDVKM. CDR3 region: CASSSLNYGYTF. The CDR3 bases are TGTGCCAGCAGTAGCCTTAACTATGGCTACACCTTC.